This TCR beta chain emerged from a study of T cells in tuberculosis. Per germline, CDR1 SNHLY and CDR2 FYNNEI. The CDR3 runs to 16 residues. The V gene end was trimmed by 7 bases and the J gene end by 0 bases; junction bases not matched to a gene: 9. About this clone itself: Its antigen is not identified.

The protocol was immunoSEQ multiplex PCR, while the TCRdb copy is restricted to in-frame clones and leaves out a portion. The data show tens of thousands of clones, around 90% seen once. Time point meaning: new active TB diagnosis, blood taken before or within 7 days of starting treatment. Whole-study results and caveats: Active tuberculosis patients had shorter CDR3-alpha; the beta difference was nonsignificant.

Sequenced here: PBMCs, sampled at tuberculosis diagnosis. The chain joins TRBV2 to TRBJ1-5, with TRBD1 identical over 7 bases. The clonotype was recovered from an adult with tuberculosis. CDR3 in DNA: TGTGCCAGCACTGAGGGGGCCGCCTTTAGCAATCAGCCCCAGCATTTT. It yields the protein CASTEGAAFSNQPQHF.